The 10 T cell receptor beta chains listed next were all sequenced from one sample in a study of shared clonotypes between healthy human individuals. Here immunoSEQ multiplex PCR was the method, and the copy in TCRdb shows in-frame clones only, minus some. This table has 2 million to 3 million clones, under 95% appearing once. Input material: naive CD4+ T cells from PBMCs. As to subset: CD45RA+ positively selected. These receptor sequences come from a man between 18 and 35 years old in good health. Some clones in this sample may be carry-over from other donors' samples.

The chain couples TRBV25-1 to TRBJ2-7, with D possibly matching TRBD1 (5 bases). This CDR3 is 13 amino acids long. V was cut by 2 bases and J by 6 bases, with 11 bases left in between. In germline, CDR1 is MGHDK, CDR2 SYGVNS. The CDR3 is CASSEGRVGEQYF. The CDR3 bases are TGTGCCAGCAGTGAAGGCAGGGTTGGCGAGCAGTACTTC.

The chain combines TRBV5-4 with TRBJ2-1; 14 bases align to TRBD2. Looked up from germline, CDR1 is SGHNT and CDR2 is YYREEE (reference sequence). The ends lost 4 bases at V and 10 bases at J; junction bases unmatched: 4. CDR3 size: 14 residues. This CDR3 is CASSRLAGGREQFF. The CDR3 bases are TGTGCCAGCAGCAGACTAGCGGGAGGGCGGGAGCAGTTCTTC.

V usage is TRBV7-3 and J usage is TRBJ2-1, with D possibly TRBD1 on 5 matching bases. The length of the CDR3 is 13 residues. Germline-derived CDR1 and CDR2 are SGHTA and FQGTGA. V gave up 2 bases and J gave up 3 bases, with 5 bases separating them. For the CDR3, the DNA is TGTGCCAGCAGCTTACAGGGCTACAATGAGCAGTTCTTC. The encoded protein is CASSLQGYNEQFF. Combining the CDR3 with reference TRBV7-3 and TRBJ2-1 gives the whole variable domain GAGVSQTPSNKVTEKGKYVELRCDPISGHTALYWYRQSLGQGPEFLIYFQGTGAADDSGLPNDRFFAVRPEGSVSTLKIQRTERGDSAVYLCASSLQGYNEQFFGPGTRLTVL.

The chain uses TRBV5-6 and TRBJ2-2; TRBD2 aligns across 9 bases. This CDR3 is 16 amino acids long. The V gene end was trimmed by 1 base and the J gene end by 7 bases; junction bases not matched to a gene: 8. CDR1 and CDR2 from the germline V gene are SGHDT and YYEEEE. The CDR3 nucleotides read TGTGCCAGCAGCTTGTTGGGACTAGCTGCTTTCGGGGAGCTGTTTTTT. Its translation is CASSLLGLAAFGELFF.

The genes are TRBV7-9 and TRBJ2-7, with D possibly matching TRBD2 (6 bases). V was trimmed by 4 bases and J by 3 bases, leaving 28 bases between them. The CDR3 contains 19 residues. CDR1 and CDR2 from the germline V gene are SEHNR and FQNEAQ (reference sequence). CDR3 DNA: TGTGCCAGCAGCTCCCCCCTGGTTCGGGGGACGGCTCACCTCTACGAGCAGTACTTC. This codes for CASSSPLVRGTAHLYEQYF.

The rearrangement joins TRBV6-1 to TRBJ2-7, with unresolved D. Per the germline V gene, CDR1 is MNHNS and CDR2 is SASEGT. V lost 6 bases to trimming and J lost 6 bases, with 18 bases between them. This CDR3 spans 14 amino acids. This CDR3 is CASRGAGPVPEQYF. DNA for the CDR3: TGTGCCAGCAGAGGTGCTGGACCGGTCCCCGAGCAGTACTTC.

The chain employs TRBV11-2 and TRBJ2-3; tentatively, D is TRBD2 (5 bases). Germline V lookup: CDR1 SGHAT, CDR2 FQNNGV. Trimming removed 5 bases at V and 2 bases at J, with 17 bases between. This CDR3 is built from 16 residues. The DNA for the CDR3 is TGTGCCAGCAGCGAAGGTTACCGGGGTCCCACAGATACGCAGTATTTT. Translating it yields CASSEGYRGPTDTQYF. The full variable domain, its missing parts supplied by reference TRBV11-2 and TRBJ2-3, is EAGVAQSPRYKIIEKRQSVAFWCNPISGHATLYWYQQILGQGPKLLIQFQNNGVVDDSQLPKDRFSAERLKGVDSTLKIQPAKLEDSAVYLCASSEGYRGPTDTQYFGPGTRLTVL.

V usage is TRBV19 and J usage is TRBJ1-2; D is uncertain. V dropped 3 bases and J dropped 6 bases, with 17 bases sitting between them. The CDR3 consists of 15 residues. Germline V gene data show CDR1 as LNHDA and CDR2 as SQIVND (reference sequence). CDR3 in amino acids: CASSIEARARDGYTF. CDR3 in DNA: TGTGCCAGTAGTATTGAGGCAAGGGCCCGGGATGGCTACACCTTC. Supplemented by reference TRBV19 and TRBJ1-2, the full variable domain reads DGGITQSPKYLFRKEGQNVTLSCEQNLNHDAMYWYRQDPGQGLRLIYYSQIVNDFQKGDIAEGYSVSREKKESFPLTVTSAQKNPTAFYLCASSIEARARDGYTFGSGTRLTVV.

Turning to this clone: This CDR3 is also generated by other DNA sequences in the sample. The rearrangement links TRBV5-4 to TRBJ2-2; 11 bases agree with TRBD2. CDR3 length: 17 residues. V dropped 3 bases and J dropped 0; count of bases not matched to a gene: 4. CDR1 and CDR2 from the germline V gene are SGHNT and YYREEE (reference sequence). CDR3 residues: CASSSGTSGPNTGELFF. The CDR3 nucleotides read TGTGCCAGCAGCTCCGGGACTAGCGGACCGAACACCGGGGAGCTGTTTTTT.

The sample holds one count of this clone. The chain joins TRBV29-1 to TRBJ2-1; 8 nucleotides agree with TRBD2. V lost 6 bases, J lost 9 bases, and 19 bases stayed unmatched. Germline V CDR1 and CDR2: SQVTM, ANQGSEA. The CDR3 has 16 residues. CDR3 in amino acids: CSVKRPGLVISREQFF. The CDR3 bases are TGCAGCGTGAAAAGACCGGGACTAGTAATCTCCCGTGAGCAGTTCTTC.